Shown below are 27 T cell receptor beta chains from a single sample sequenced in a study of T-cell reconstitution after alpha-beta-depleted transplantation in children. TCRbeta library construction was performed incorporating unique molecular identifiers. TCRdb reprocessed the PCR reads with MiXCR, giving one entry per CDR3 protein. The sample lists 300,000 to 350,000 distinct CDR3 sequences; 20% to 30% were seen once. The source material was PBMCs, mostly from graft donor cells, sampled 180 days after TCRalphabeta/CD19-depleted stem cell transplant. These receptors were taken from a male patient aged 10 to 17 who had a stem cell transplant for acute lymphoblastic leukemia, so the T cells may come from the graft donor.

Only a few counts were recorded for this clonotype. This chain links TRBV7-8 with TRBJ1-6; D remains ambiguous. With 1 base removed from V and 6 bases from J, the gap between germline ends came to 13 bases. This CDR3 has 16 residues. Per the germline V gene, CDR1 is SGHVS and CDR2 is FQNEAQ. DNA for the CDR3: TGTGCCAGCAGCTTAGATAGGGAAAGGCGTAATTCACCCCTCCACTTT. It encodes CASSLDRERRNSPLHF. Full variable domain (outside the CDR3, taken from reference TRBV7-8 and TRBJ1-6): GAGVSQSPRYKVAKRGQDVALRCDPISGHVSLFWYQQALGQGPEFLTYFQNEAQLDKSGLPSDRFFAERPEGSVSTLKIQRTQQEDSAVYLCASSLDRERRNSPLHFGNGTRLTVT.

This sequence joins TRBV12-3 or TRBV12-4 and TRBJ1-5, with 10 bases aligning to TRBD1. Trimming at V came to 5 bases and at J to 0 bases, leaving 10 bases not matched to a gene. The CDR3 runs 18 residues. The CDR3 bases are TGTGCCAGCAGTCACCGGGACAGGGGAGGGGATAGCAATCAGCCCCAGCATTTT. This sequence encodes CASSHRDRGGDSNQPQHF.

The V call is TRBV7-9, the J call TRBJ2-1; maybe TRBD1 (8 bases). Trimming removed 5 bases from V and 3 bases from J, with 17 bases in between. The CDR3 has 16 amino acids. The germline V gene encodes CDR1 SEHNR and CDR2 FQNEAQ (reference sequence). The CDR3, as DNA: TGTGCCAGCAGCCAGGGGGGGACAGGCCACTACAATGAGCAGTTCTTC. Translation gives CASSQGGTGHYNEQFF.

The table lists this clonotype with a few counts. The chain recombines TRBV6-2 or TRBV6-3 with TRBJ2-2; TRBD2 aligns across 11 bases. The germline V gene has CDR1 MNHEY and CDR2 SVGEGT. The CDR3 is made up of 17 amino acids. V trimming: 6 bases; J trimming: 4 bases; junction bases outside the gene matches: 10. The CDR3 DNA reads TGTGCCAGCAGCTACCAAGCGGGACTAGCGGTCACCGGGGAGCTGTTTTTT. It encodes CASSYQAGLAVTGELFF.

This chain uses TRBV4-1 with TRBJ2-5, with TRBD1 matching over 9 bases. Germline-derived CDR1 and CDR2 are MGHRA and YSYEKL. The CDR3 sequence is 15 residues long. Trimming took 5 bases from V and 3 from J; bases not matched to a gene: 7. The CDR3 spells CASSATGTGKETQYF. For the CDR3, the DNA is TGCGCCAGCAGCGCCACCGGGACAGGGAAAGAGACCCAGTACTTC.

The table lists this clonotype with a few counts. J is TRBJ2-3 and V is TRBV7-2; no clear D. Germline V CDR1 and CDR2: SGHTA, FQGNSA. CDR3 length equals 13 residues. V lost 1 base and J lost 1, with 3 bases in between. CDR3 sequence reads: CASSLVRTDTQYF. The CDR3 DNA sequence: TGTGCCAGCAGCTTAGTACGCACAGATACGCAGTATTTT.

In the case of this clonotype: Sequence at one end of the junction differs from germline and may be a read error. The chain links TRBV12-3 or TRBV12-4 to TRBJ2-1; 9 nucleotides line up with TRBD2. The CDR3 is 16 residues long. The chain's CDR3 is CASKGKGAGGPNEQIF. CDR3 bases: TGTGCCAGCAAGGGGAAAGGAGCGGGAGGCCCCAATGAGCAGATCTTC.

This clonotype turned up a few times. J is TRBJ2-7 and V is TRBV20-1; D possibly corresponds to TRBD2 (6 bases). Germline CDR1 and CDR2: DFQATT and SNEGSKA (reference sequence). Trimming removed 1 base from V and 6 bases from J, with 22 bases in between. CDR3 length: 16 amino acids. Here the CDR3 reads CSARVPNRGIRGEQYF. CDR3 nucleotide sequence: TGCAGTGCTAGAGTACCCAACCGCGGGATCCGCGGCGAGCAGTACTTC.

This chain connects TRBV20-1 to TRBJ2-1, with 11 positions matching TRBD2. J gave up 1 base and V 6 bases, and 14 bases lay outside the gene matches. This CDR3 is 18 amino acids long. CDR1 is DFQATT, CDR2 SNEGSKA, per germline (reference sequence). The CDR3 coding sequence is TGCAGTGCCCGGGCCAGGGGATTAGCGGGAGGGTCCTACAATGAGCAGTTCTTC. This sequence encodes CSARARGLAGGSYNEQFF.

The chain employs TRBV20-1 and TRBJ2-7; 10 positions agree with TRBD2. V shed 4 bases and J 5 bases; nucleotides not matched to a gene: 8. The CDR3 sequence is 14 residues long. Per germline, CDR1 DFQATT and CDR2 SNEGSKA (reference sequence). CDR3 residues: CSATGSGRVDEQYF. The CDR3 DNA follows: TGCAGTGCTACTGGGAGCGGGAGGGTCGACGAGCAGTACTTC.

This clonotype has only one observation. The V gene is TRBV2, the J gene TRBJ2-3; D may match TRBD1 or TRBD2 (5 bases each). Germline V gives CDR1 SNHLY, CDR2 FYNNEI. The CDR3 runs to 14 residues. V lost 3 bases to trimming and J lost 2 bases, with 9 bases between them. The chain's CDR3 is CASSDRGPTDTQYF. CDR3 DNA sequence: TGTGCCAGCAGTGACCGGGGCCCCACAGATACGCAGTATTTT. The variable domain in full, with the rest retrieved from reference TRBV2 and TRBJ2-3, is EPEVTQTPSHQVTQMGQEVILRCVPISNHLYFYWYRQILGQKVEFLVSFYNNEISEKSEIFDDQFSVERPDGSNFTLKIRSTKLEDSAMYFCASSDRGPTDTQYFGPGTRLTVL.

This chain uses TRBV19 with TRBJ1-1; D uncertain. The germline CDR1 and CDR2 sequences are LNHDA and SQIVND (reference sequence). Trimming cost V 0 bases and J 6 bases, with 5 bases left between them. The CDR3 extends over 12 amino acids. The CDR3 region has the DNA TGTGCCAGTAGTATAGACGGTGCTGAAGCTTTCTTT. This translates into CASSIDGAEAFF.

This clonotype was seen more than once but under ten times. The CDR3 reads CASSFPSGQETQYF. CDR3 coding DNA: TGTGCCAGCAGTTTCCCTAGCGGCCAAGAGACCCAGTACTTC. The chain has TRBV12-3 or TRBV12-4 and TRBJ2-5; 7 nucleotides agree with TRBD2. The CDR3 extends over 14 amino acids. The trim removed 3 bases at V and 1 base at J, leaving 2 bases unmatched.

There are many counts of this clonotype. V and J are TRBV5-1 and TRBJ1-6; unclear D gene. V lost 0 bases and J 10 bases, leaving 14 bases between the germline ends. The CDR3 has 15 residues. Germline loops: CDR1 SGHRS, CDR2 YFSETQ. This CDR3 reads CASSLEAVGRSPLHF. CDR3 DNA: TGCGCCAGCAGCTTGGAGGCAGTAGGCCGATCACCCCTCCACTTT.

This clonotype was seen a handful of times. The genes are TRBV28 and TRBJ1-2; TRBD1 matches 8 bases. CDR3 size: 14 residues. The germline V gene has CDR1 MDHEN and CDR2 SYDVKM. Trimming removed 5 bases from V and 0 bases from J; junction bases left unmatched: 2. CDR3 protein: CASSHRGANYGYTF. The CDR3 DNA reads as TGTGCCAGCAGTCACAGGGGGGCTAACTATGGCTACACCTTC.

V usage is TRBV5-1 and J usage is TRBJ2-5, with 11 bases matching TRBD2. The J segment lost 12 bases and the V segment lost 2 bases, leaving 9 bases of the junction unmatched. CDR1 is SGHRS, CDR2 YFSETQ, per germline. The CDR3 totals 14 residues. The CDR3 nucleotides read TGCGCCAGCAGCTTCGAACTAGCGGGGGCTAGAGAGTACTTC. This gives the protein CASSFELAGAREYF.

This clonotype showed up just once. The chain links TRBV27 to TRBJ2-3; D is ambiguous. Trimming took off 1 base at V and 4 bases at J, with 6 bases between the two ends. CDR3 length: 13 residues. CDR1 MNHEY and CDR2 SMNVEV come from the germline V gene (reference sequence). CDR3 protein: CASSLWAPDTQYF. CDR3 nucleotides: TGTGCCAGCAGTTTATGGGCCCCAGATACGCAGTATTTT.

This clonotype was counted between two and nine times. This rearrangement joins TRBV20-1 to TRBJ2-2, with 7 nucleotides matching TRBD1. The CDR3 length is 13 residues. Germline V gene lookup returns CDR1 DFQATT and CDR2 SNEGSKA (reference sequence). The V gene end was trimmed by 5 bases and the J gene end by 3 bases; junction bases not matched to a gene: 3. The DNA of the CDR3 is TGCAGTGCTCTTACAGGGGACACCGGGGAGCTGTTTTTT. Protein sequence: CSALTGDTGELFF.

The chain is built from TRBV20-1 and TRBJ2-1; 8 bases fit TRBD2. J was trimmed by 8 bases and V by 6 bases; bases with no gene match: 9. The germline V gene has CDR1 DFQATT and CDR2 SNEGSKA (reference sequence). The CDR3 extends over 13 amino acids. This chain's CDR3 is CSALGTSQYEQFF. The CDR3 DNA reads as TGCAGTGCCCTCGGGACTAGTCAGTATGAGCAGTTCTTC.

CDR3 in DNA: TGTGCCACCCTAAGGGGACTAGCCGTCTACGAGCAGTACTTC. This codes for CATLRGLAVYEQYF. The chain employs TRBV6-1 and TRBJ2-7; 9 bases match TRBD2. From germline, CDR1 is MNHNS and CDR2 SASEGT. Unmatched junction bases numbered 10, after V lost 10 bases and J lost 3 bases. The CDR3 is made up of 14 amino acids.

The V and J genes are TRBV27 and TRBJ1-2, with D tentatively TRBD1 (6 bases). Germline values: CDR1 MNHEY, CDR2 SMNVEV (reference sequence). V was trimmed by 5 bases and J by 4 bases, leaving 26 bases between them. The CDR3 has 18 residues. Here the CDR3 reads CASSHYLANREKGYGYTF. The DNA of the CDR3 is TGTGCCAGCAGTCATTACCTAGCTAACAGGGAAAAGGGCTATGGCTACACCTTC.

The genes are TRBV19 and TRBJ2-4; D ambiguous. Between the trimmed V and J ends, which lost 3 bases and 0 bases, there was a span of 6 bases. Germline values: CDR1 LNHDA, CDR2 SQIVND (reference sequence). This CDR3 contains 14 residues. CDR3 sequence: CASSIVGAKNIQYF. CDR3 DNA sequence: TGTGCCAGTAGTATTGTGGGAGCCAAAAACATTCAGTACTTC.

In its sample, this clonotype was seen a few times. The chain employs TRBV9 and TRBJ2-1, with D perhaps TRBD2 (6 bases). V lost 5 bases, J lost 2 bases, and 20 bases lay in between. The germline CDR1 and CDR2 sequences are SGDLS and YYNGEE. The CDR3 has 17 amino acids. CDR3 loop: CASSLSGAGGPYNEQFF. In DNA form, the CDR3 reads TGTGCCAGCAGTCTAAGCGGAGCGGGTGGACCCTACAATGAGCAGTTCTTC.

The chain uses TRBV5-1 and TRBJ2-7; D is possibly TRBD1 (6 bases). V was pared by 3 bases and J by 4 bases, with 11 bases between. Germline CDR1 SGHRS, CDR2 YFSETQ. The CDR3 consists of 13 residues. CDR3 in amino acids: CASSSRTDYEQYF. CDR3 coding DNA: TGCGCCAGCAGCTCACGGACAGATTACGAGCAGTACTTC.

The V call is TRBV7-6, the J call TRBJ2-7; no clear D. Between the trimmed V and J ends, which lost 3 bases and 2 bases, there was a span of 17 bases. The CDR3 is made up of 16 amino acids. The germline V gene has CDR1 SGHVS and CDR2 FNYEAQ. CDR3: CASSLGRLGAPYEQYF. The CDR3, as DNA: TGTGCCAGCAGCTTGGGAAGGCTAGGAGCGCCCTACGAGCAGTACTTC. The variable domain in full, completed from reference TRBV7-6 and TRBJ2-7, reads GAGVSQSPRYKVTKRGQDVALRCDPISGHVSLYWYRQALGQGPEFLTYFNYEAQQDKSGLPNDRFSAERPEGSISTLTIQRTEQRDSAMYRCASSLGRLGAPYEQYFGPGTRLTVT.

The chain recombines TRBV20-1 with TRBJ2-3; D is undetermined. Trimming cost V 6 bases and J 0 bases, with 19 bases left between them. This CDR3 contains 16 residues. Germline V gene sequence: CDR1 DFQATT, CDR2 SNEGSKA (reference sequence). This CDR3 is CSAENSRLPSTDTQYF. For the CDR3, the DNA is TGCAGTGCGGAGAACTCTAGACTTCCTAGCACAGATACGCAGTATTTT.

This chain joins TRBV5-1 and TRBJ2-7; D may be TRBD1 or TRBD2 (6 bases each). The CDR3 totals 16 residues. Trimming cost V 0 bases and J 1 base, with 14 bases left between them. The germline gives CDR1 SGHRS, CDR2 YFSETQ. CDR3 sequence: CASSLESRDTSYEQYF. CDR3 in DNA: TGCGCCAGCAGCTTGGAGTCGCGGGACACGTCCTACGAGCAGTACTTC.